Below are 32 T cell receptor beta chains sequenced from a single sample in a study of cytomegalovirus exposure and HLA in healthy donors. Using immunoSEQ multiplex PCR, the repertoire was profiled, and TCRdb retains in-frame clones only, with some absent. Counted here are 300,000 to 350,000 clones, roughly 87% occurring once; the ten biggest clones make up approximately 0.95%. Sequencing used PBMCs. These TCRs come from a man aged 25-45 years in good health and CMV-seronegative.

This chain links TRBV5-4 with TRBJ1-1; no definite D call. V shed 4 bases and J shed 1 base, with 8 bases lying between them. Per germline, CDR1 SGHNT and CDR2 YYREEE (reference sequence). CDR3 length: 13 residues. CDR3 amino acids: CASSQAGNTEAFF. The DNA of the CDR3 is TGTGCCAGCAGCCAGGCGGGGAACACTGAAGCTTTCTTT.

The chain combines TRBV30 with TRBJ1-1; 7 bases are shared with TRBD1. CDR1 and CDR2 (germline): GTSNPN, SVGIG (reference sequence). The CDR3 has 15 amino acids. The junction had 16 bases not matched to a gene; V was cut back by 2 bases and J by 10 bases. CDR3 region: CAWSTSSSRDSGAFF. CDR3 coding DNA: TGTGCCTGGAGTACCTCAAGTAGCCGGGACAGCGGAGCTTTCTTT. The complete variable domain, with remaining parts taken from reference TRBV30 and TRBJ1-1, reads SQTIHQWPATLVQPVGSPLSLECTVEGTSNPNLYWYRQAAGRGLQLLFYSVGIGQISSEVPQNLSASRPQDRQFILSSKKLLLSDSGFYLCAWSTSSSRDSGAFFGQGTRLTVV.

The chain employs TRBV27 and TRBJ2-2; 8 positions match TRBD1. Losses at the gene ends were 3 bases for V and 1 base for J; bases not matched to a gene: 1. CDR3 length: 15 residues. Germline V lookup: CDR1 MNHEY, CDR2 SMNVEV (reference sequence). DNA for the CDR3: TGTGCCAGCAGTTTCGACAGGGGGAACACCGGGGAGCTGTTTTTT. The encoded protein is CASSFDRGNTGELFF.

The chain couples TRBV7-7 to TRBJ2-1; perhaps TRBD2 as D (5 bases). The germline CDR1 and CDR2 sequences are SSHAT and FNYEAQ (reference sequence). The CDR3 length is 13 residues. V was clipped by 2 bases and J by 8 bases, with 10 bases between them. CDR3 nucleotide sequence: TGTGCCAGCAGCTTAACGAGGGTTGATGAGCAGTTCTTC. Residues: CASSLTRVDEQFF.

As to this clone: Other DNA sequences in this sample translate to the same CDR3. V and J are TRBV7-6 and TRBJ2-7; 7 nucleotides agree with TRBD2. The CDR3 is 12 residues long. The trim removed 1 base at V and 6 bases at J, leaving 0 bases unmatched. Germline lookup yields CDR1 SGHVS and CDR2 FNYEAQ. CDR3 in DNA: TGTGCCAGCAGCTTAGGCGGGGGCGAGCAGTACTTC. This codes for CASSLGGGEQYF.

CDR3 sequence (DNA): TGTGCCAGCGAGATGGTAGCGGAGGGAACCGGGGAGCTGTTTTTT. Its protein product is CASEMVAEGTGELFF. This sequence joins TRBV19 and TRBJ2-2, with a weak D call TRBD2 (6 bases). Germline V gives CDR1 LNHDA, CDR2 SQIVND (reference sequence). With 9 bases removed from V and 5 bases from J, the gap between germline ends came to 19 bases. The CDR3 length is 15 residues.

The chain recombines TRBV6-1 with TRBJ1-4; D may be TRBD1 (5 bases). The CDR3 totals 15 residues. CDR1 MNHNS and CDR2 SASEGT come from the germline V gene. The germline V and J ends were trimmed by 1 base and 7 bases, with 13 bases remaining between them. CDR3 protein: CASSEVGGTGEKLFF. Written as DNA, the CDR3 is TGTGCCAGCAGTGAAGTCGGGGGGACGGGTGAAAAACTGTTTTTT.

The chain carries TRBV4-1 and TRBJ2-3; D might be TRBD1 (6 bases). This CDR3 has 17 amino acids. V was cut by 7 bases and J by 0 bases, with 20 bases left in between. Germline V gene sequence: CDR1 MGHRA, CDR2 YSYEKL. DNA of the CDR3: TGCGCCAGCACGCCAAGATCGCAGGGGCCGAGCACAGATACGCAGTATTTT. Translating it yields CASTPRSQGPSTDTQYF.

The rearrangement links TRBV7-2 to TRBJ1-6, with D uncertain. The CDR3 extends over 13 amino acids. V was shortened by 4 bases and J by 7 bases, with 8 bases between the two germline ends. Germline V gives CDR1 SGHTA, CDR2 FQGNSA. The CDR3 sequence: CASSSLQNSPLHF. The CDR3, as DNA: TGTGCCAGCAGCTCGTTACAGAATTCACCCCTCCACTTT.

The chain couples TRBV2 to TRBJ1-2, with a possible D match to TRBD1 (5 bases). The germline V gene encodes CDR1 SNHLY and CDR2 FYNNEI. The CDR3 is made up of 14 amino acids. Trimming shortened V by 3 bases and J by 4 bases, and 12 bases separated the two germline ends. CDR3 loop: CASSDQGVGYGYTF. The CDR3 nucleotides are TGTGCCAGCAGTGATCAGGGCGTCGGCTATGGCTACACCTTC.

The chain links TRBV6-5 to TRBJ2-2; possible D gene TRBD2, 6 bases. Deletions cut 8 bases from V and 4 bases from J, with 14 bases between. In germline, CDR1 is MNHEY, CDR2 SVGAGI. This CDR3 contains 14 residues. CDR3 nucleotide sequence: TGTGCCAGCGGGAGACAGACTAGCACCGGGGAGCTGTTTTTT. Its translation is CASGRQTSTGELFF.

The chain has TRBV4-2 and TRBJ2-1; D may be TRBD1 (5 bases). The CDR3 sequence is 16 residues long. V shed 0 bases and J shed 2 bases, with 11 bases lying between them. Germline V gives CDR1 LGHNA, CDR2 YNFKEQ. The CDR3 loop reads CASSQETGLPYNEQFF. DNA of the CDR3: TGTGCCAGCAGCCAAGAAACAGGATTACCCTACAATGAGCAGTTCTTC.

This sequence joins TRBV7-6 and TRBJ1-1; the match to TRBD1 covers 8 bases. This CDR3 contains 15 residues. Germline trimming cut 3 bases from V and 7 bases from J; bases unmatched to any gene: 10. Germline CDR1 reads SGHVS; CDR2 reads FNYEAQ. The CDR3 nucleotides read TGTGCCAGCAGCTTTGGCGACAGGGGACAACGTGAAGCTTTCTTT. This gives the protein CASSFGDRGQREAFF.

The genes are TRBV2 and TRBJ2-5, with TRBD1 matching 7 bases. The CDR3 extends over 14 amino acids. V lost 7 bases, J lost 4 bases, and 9 bases stayed unmatched. Germline CDR1 is SNHLY and CDR2 is FYNNEI. CDR3 sequence reads: CASISQGVGETQYF. The CDR3, as DNA: TGTGCCAGCATATCCCAGGGGGTAGGAGAGACCCAGTACTTC.

The CDR3 DNA reads TGTGCCAGCAGCTTGGTCCCAGGGGCGACTGAAGCTTTCTTT. Its translation: CASSLVPGATEAFF. The chain recombines TRBV5-5 with TRBJ1-1; the D gene is possibly TRBD1 (6 bases). This CDR3 is 14 amino acids long. V was trimmed by 0 bases and J by 5 bases, leaving 11 bases between them. Germline lookup yields CDR1 SGHKS and CDR2 YYEKEE (reference sequence).

This chain links TRBV7-9 with TRBJ2-5; perhaps TRBD1 as D (6 bases). The CDR3 spans 13 residues. V was clipped by 5 bases and J by 7 bases, with 14 bases between them. Germline CDR1 is SEHNR and CDR2 is FQNEAQ (reference sequence). CDR3 coding DNA: TGTGCCAGCAGCGAGGACAGTACGGGGACCCAGTACTTC. Residues: CASSEDSTGTQYF.

V gene TRBV27 combines with J gene TRBJ2-3; D is uncertain. The CDR3 runs 14 residues. Trimming cost V 6 bases and J 0 bases, with 10 bases left between them. CDR1 and CDR2 (germline): MNHEY, SMNVEV (reference sequence). CDR3 amino acids: CASSHTRSTDTQYF. CDR3 nucleotides: TGTGCCAGCAGCCATACAAGAAGCACAGATACGCAGTATTTT.

The rearrangement joins TRBV19 to TRBJ2-7, with a possible D match to TRBD2 (7 bases). The CDR3 sequence is 16 residues long. Germline V gene data show CDR1 as LNHDA and CDR2 as SQIVND (reference sequence). The V gene lost 3 bases and the J gene lost 3 bases, with 18 bases spanning the gap. CDR3 in DNA: TGTGCCAGTAGTATTGGGGGGGGCACAGGGAGCTACGAGCAGTACTTC. It is translated as CASSIGGGTGSYEQYF.

V is TRBV14 and J is TRBJ2-1; D not resolved. V dropped 6 bases and J dropped 6 bases, with 9 bases sitting between them. Germline values: CDR1 SGHDN, CDR2 FVKESK. The CDR3 spans 12 residues. The CDR3 DNA is TGTGCCAGCAGTACCACAGTCAATGAGCAGTTCTTC. Protein product: CASSTTVNEQFF.

The chain recombines TRBV18 with TRBJ2-5; TRBD2 might be the D (6 bases). The CDR3 sequence is 14 residues long. The V gene's germline CDR1 is KGHSH and CDR2 LQKENI. Trimming shortened V by 2 bases and J by 3 bases, and 10 bases separated the two germline ends. The CDR3 bases are TGTGCCAGCTCACCATCCGGACTAAAAGAGACCCAGTACTTC. Its translation is CASSPSGLKETQYF.

This clone came up a few times. The genes are TRBV29-1 and TRBJ1-2, with a weak D call TRBD1 (6 bases). Looked up from germline, CDR1 is SQVTM and CDR2 is ANQGSEA. The CDR3 has 12 amino acids. Trimming cost V 7 bases and J 6 bases, with 15 bases left between them. The CDR3 DNA reads TGCAGCGCTGGAGGACAGACCAATGGCTACACCTTC. This encodes CSAGGQTNGYTF.

The chain joins TRBV5-4 to TRBJ1-1, with D unresolved. The CDR3 is made up of 12 amino acids. CDR1 and CDR2 from the germline V gene are SGHNT and YYREEE (reference sequence). Trimming took off 2 bases at V and 4 bases at J, with 6 bases between the two ends. The CDR3 reads CASSFQATEAFF. The CDR3 bases are TGTGCCAGCAGCTTCCAGGCCACTGAAGCTTTCTTT.

V usage is TRBV5-1 and J usage is TRBJ2-1; 12 bases agree with TRBD2. Germline CDR1 SGHRS, CDR2 YFSETQ. The CDR3 is 24 amino acids. Losses at the gene ends were 0 bases for V and 2 bases for J; bases not matched to a gene: 24. CDR3 in amino acids: CASSLGSWDNPPRLAGAAYNEQFF. In nucleotides, the CDR3 is TGCGCCAGCAGCTTGGGAAGTTGGGACAACCCTCCACGACTAGCGGGGGCCGCCTACAATGAGCAGTTCTTC.

This sequence joins TRBV2 and TRBJ1-5, with D possibly TRBD1 on 6 matching bases. The CDR3 runs to 16 residues. The V gene lost 4 bases and the J gene lost 5 bases, with 18 bases spanning the gap. Germline-derived CDR1 and CDR2 are SNHLY and FYNNEI. Here the CDR3 reads CASSAIQGYEYQPQHF. The CDR3 region has the DNA TGTGCCAGCAGTGCAATTCAGGGGTATGAATATCAGCCCCAGCATTTT.

The chain links TRBV2 to TRBJ1-1; TRBD1 matches 8 bases. V lost 6 bases to trimming and J lost 4 bases; unmatched junction nucleotides: 4. Germline lookup yields CDR1 SNHLY and CDR2 FYNNEI. This CDR3 comprises 13 residues. CDR3 region: CASSLGQGTEAFF. In DNA form, the CDR3 reads TGTGCCAGCAGCCTAGGACAGGGCACTGAAGCTTTCTTT.

V gene TRBV11-3 combines with J gene TRBJ2-7; TRBD1 aligns across 9 bases. The J segment lost 2 bases and the V segment lost 3 bases, leaving 14 bases of the junction unmatched. Germline CDR1 is SGHNT and CDR2 is YENEEA. This CDR3 spans 18 amino acids. Here the CDR3 DNA reads TGTGCCAGCAGCTTTTCTCCGGGACAGGGATATGGACCCTACGAGCAGTACTTC. It yields the protein CASSFSPGQGYGPYEQYF. Full variable domain (rest looked up from reference TRBV11-3 and TRBJ2-7): EAGVVQSPRYKIIEKKQPVAFWCNPISGHNTLYWYLQNLGQGPELLIRYENEEAVDDSQLPKDRFSAERLKGVDSTLKIQPAELGDSAVYLCASSFSPGQGYGPYEQYFGPGTRLTVT.

The chain links TRBV7-9 to TRBJ1-5; D is undetermined. CDR1 SEHNR and CDR2 FQNEAQ come from the germline V gene (reference sequence). The ends were cut back, 5 bases at V and 4 bases at J, with 9 bases in the middle. CDR3 length: 13 amino acids. As DNA, the CDR3 is TGTGCCAGCAGCCCCCATCAAAATCAGCCCCAGCATTTT. Amino acid sequence: CASSPHQNQPQHF.

The V call is TRBV18, the J call TRBJ1-1; TRBD1 matches 12 bases. CDR1 KGHSH and CDR2 LQKENI come from the germline V gene. The CDR3 totals 18 residues. V trimming: 4 bases; J trimming: 6 bases; junction bases outside the gene matches: 15. The CDR3: CASSRDPGTGGAIAEAFF. DNA for the CDR3: TGTGCCAGCTCACGAGACCCCGGGACAGGGGGCGCGATCGCTGAAGCTTTCTTT.

The chain recombines TRBV18 with TRBJ2-5; no clear D. The V end lost 1 base, the J end lost 2 bases, and 11 bases lay between the germline ends. Germline V gene data show CDR1 as KGHSH and CDR2 as LQKENI. There are 15 residues in the CDR3. The CDR3 sequence: CASSPQEGRQETQYF. The CDR3 DNA sequence: TGTGCCAGCTCACCACAAGAAGGCAGGCAAGAGACCCAGTACTTC. The variable domain in full, completed from reference TRBV18 and TRBJ2-5, reads NAGVMQNPRHLVRRRGQEARLRCSPMKGHSHVYWYRQLPEEGLKFMVYLQKENIIDESGMPKERFSAEFPKEGPSILRIQQVVRGDSAAYFCASSPQEGRQETQYFGPGTRLLVL.

The chain carries TRBV6-5 and TRBJ2-1; 7 bases fit TRBD2. The germline V gene has CDR1 MNHEY and CDR2 SVGAGI. The CDR3 loop spans 16 amino acids. With 2 bases clipped from V and 0 bases from J, the junction kept 4 bases outside the gene matches. CDR3 bases: TGTGCCAGCAGTTACGTGCGGGGGAGCTCCTACAATGAGCAGTTCTTC. Protein sequence: CASSYVRGSSYNEQFF.

The chain joins TRBV2 to TRBJ2-7; 10 nucleotides align to TRBD1. The CDR3 is 15 residues long. The germline gives CDR1 SNHLY, CDR2 FYNNEI. V gave up 5 bases and J gave up 0 bases; unmatched junction bases: 4. CDR3 DNA: TGTGCCAGCAGTTATAGACAGGGGGCCTCCTACGAGCAGTACTTC. Translated: CASSYRQGASYEQYF.

V is TRBV10-2 and J is TRBJ2-7; D is uncertain. The CDR3 has 13 amino acids. V lost 2 bases to trimming and J lost 2 bases, with 7 bases between them. The germline V gene encodes CDR1 WSHSY and CDR2 SAAADI. The CDR3, as DNA: TGCGCCAGCAGTGAGAACGAGCCCTACGAGCAGTACTTC. This gives the protein CASSENEPYEQYF.